This entry features one T cell receptor beta chain sequence. Antigen: not known. This sample is part of a study of radiotherapy plus CTLA-4 blockade in lung cancer. Study as a whole: There were objective responses in 18% of patients, and over 25% had disease control. Whole-study results and caveats: Blood saw expansion of tumor-derived TCR clones after radiotherapy plus ipilimumab.

Produced via immunoSEQ multiplex PCR; TCRdb's table is partial and in-frame only. The sample carries about 31,000 clones, around 73% recorded once. This specimen was peripheral blood, taken from a patient treated with radiotherapy plus ipilimumab. The receptor was derived from a human donor with non-small cell lung cancer who had stable disease on radiotherapy plus ipilimumab.

The CDR3 coding sequence is TGTGCCTGGAGTGTACTACGAGGGGGGTTCTCCTACGAGCAGTACTTC. It codes for CAWSVLRGGFSYEQYF. V gene TRBV30 combines with J gene TRBJ2-7; D may match TRBD1 or TRBD2 (6 bases each). V was shortened by 0 bases and J by 0 bases, with 15 bases between the two germline ends. Germline-derived CDR1 and CDR2 are GTSNPN and SVGIG (reference sequence). This CDR3 has 16 residues.